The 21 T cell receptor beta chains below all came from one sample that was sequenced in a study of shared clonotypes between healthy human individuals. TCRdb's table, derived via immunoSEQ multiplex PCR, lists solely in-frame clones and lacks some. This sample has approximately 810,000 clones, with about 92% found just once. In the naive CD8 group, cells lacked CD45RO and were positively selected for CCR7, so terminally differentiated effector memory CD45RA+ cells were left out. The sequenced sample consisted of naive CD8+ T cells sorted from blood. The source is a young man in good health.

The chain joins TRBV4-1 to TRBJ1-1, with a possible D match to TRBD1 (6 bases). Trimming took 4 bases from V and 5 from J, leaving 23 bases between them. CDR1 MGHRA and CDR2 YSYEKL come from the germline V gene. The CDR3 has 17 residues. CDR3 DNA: TGCGCCAGCAGCCCCTGGGGCCAACAGGGAGGTGGTACTGAAGCTTTCTTT. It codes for CASSPWGQQGGGTEAFF.

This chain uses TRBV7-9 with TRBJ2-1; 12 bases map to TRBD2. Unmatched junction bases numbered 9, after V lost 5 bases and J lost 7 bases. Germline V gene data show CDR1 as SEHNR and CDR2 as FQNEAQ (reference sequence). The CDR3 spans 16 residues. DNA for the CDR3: TGTGCCAGCAGCCCCGCAGGACTAGCGGGACTTAATGAGCAGTTCTTC. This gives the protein CASSPAGLAGLNEQFF.

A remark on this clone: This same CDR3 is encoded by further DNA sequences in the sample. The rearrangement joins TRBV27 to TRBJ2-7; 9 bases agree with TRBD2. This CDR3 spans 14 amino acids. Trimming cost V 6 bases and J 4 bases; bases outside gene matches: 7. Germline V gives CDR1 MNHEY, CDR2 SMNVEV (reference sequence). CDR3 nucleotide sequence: TGTGCCAGCAGGCCGGGACTAGCTACGTACGAGCAGTACTTC. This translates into CASRPGLATYEQYF.

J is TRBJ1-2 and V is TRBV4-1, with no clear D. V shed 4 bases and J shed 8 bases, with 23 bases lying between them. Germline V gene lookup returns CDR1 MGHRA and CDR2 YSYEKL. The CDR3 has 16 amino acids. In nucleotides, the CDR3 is TGCGCCAGCAGCCCTACCACAATGGAGATCGCGGAAGGCTACACCTTC. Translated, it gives CASSPTTMEIAEGYTF.

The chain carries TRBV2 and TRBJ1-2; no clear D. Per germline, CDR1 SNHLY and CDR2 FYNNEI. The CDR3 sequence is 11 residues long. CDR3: CATEEGNGYTF. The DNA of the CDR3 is TGTGCTACCGAAGAGGGCAATGGCTACACCTTC.

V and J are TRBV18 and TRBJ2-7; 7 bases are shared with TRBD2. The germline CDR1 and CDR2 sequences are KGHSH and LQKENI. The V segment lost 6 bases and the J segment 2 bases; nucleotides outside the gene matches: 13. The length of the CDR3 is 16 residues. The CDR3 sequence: CASSTSREGRTYEQYF. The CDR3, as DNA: TGTGCCAGCTCTACCTCGAGGGAGGGGCGGACCTACGAGCAGTACTTC.

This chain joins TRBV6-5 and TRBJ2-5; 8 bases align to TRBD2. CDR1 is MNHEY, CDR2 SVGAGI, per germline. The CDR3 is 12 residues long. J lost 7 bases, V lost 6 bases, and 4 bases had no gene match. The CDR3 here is CASREGLGTQYF. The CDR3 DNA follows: TGTGCCAGCAGAGAGGGACTAGGGACCCAGTACTTC.

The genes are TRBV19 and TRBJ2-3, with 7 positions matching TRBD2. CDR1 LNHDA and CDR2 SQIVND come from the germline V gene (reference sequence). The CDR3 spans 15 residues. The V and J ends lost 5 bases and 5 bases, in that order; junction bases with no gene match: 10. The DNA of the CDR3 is TGTGCCAGTAGTCCCACTCCGTTAGCGGGAGATACGCAGTATTTT. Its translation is CASSPTPLAGDTQYF. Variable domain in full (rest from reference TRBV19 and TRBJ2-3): DGGITQSPKYLFRKEGQNVTLSCEQNLNHDAMYWYRQDPGQGLRLIYYSQIVNDFQKGDIAEGYSVSREKKESFPLTVTSAQKNPTAFYLCASSPTPLAGDTQYFGPGTRLTVL.

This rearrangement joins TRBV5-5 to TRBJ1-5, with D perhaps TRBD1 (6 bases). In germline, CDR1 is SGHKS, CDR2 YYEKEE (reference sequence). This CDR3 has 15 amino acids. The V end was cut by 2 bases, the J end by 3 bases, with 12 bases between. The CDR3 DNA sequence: TGTGCCAGCAGCTTAAGGGGGGGCGCCAATCAGCCCCAGCATTTT. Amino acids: CASSLRGGANQPQHF.

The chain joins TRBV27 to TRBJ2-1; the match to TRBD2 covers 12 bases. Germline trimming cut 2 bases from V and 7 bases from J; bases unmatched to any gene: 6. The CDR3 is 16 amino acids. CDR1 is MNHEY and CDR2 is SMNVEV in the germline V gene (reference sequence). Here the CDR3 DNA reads TGTGCCAGCAGTTTACTTCTAGCGGGAGGGCCGAATGAGCAGTTCTTC. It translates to CASSLLLAGGPNEQFF.

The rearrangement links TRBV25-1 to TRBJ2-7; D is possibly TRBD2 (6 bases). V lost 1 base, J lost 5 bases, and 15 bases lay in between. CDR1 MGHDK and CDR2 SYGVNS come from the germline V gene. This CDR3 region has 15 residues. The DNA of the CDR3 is TGTGCCAGCAGTGAATGGGTCAGGGAGGTAGACGAGCAGTACTTC. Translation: CASSEWVREVDEQYF.

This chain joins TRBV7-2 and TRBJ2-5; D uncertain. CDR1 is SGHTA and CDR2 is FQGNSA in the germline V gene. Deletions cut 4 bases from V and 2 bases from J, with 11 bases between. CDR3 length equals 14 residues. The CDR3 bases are TGTGCCAGCAGCTCCTTAGGTGAGCAAGAGACCCAGTACTTC. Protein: CASSSLGEQETQYF.

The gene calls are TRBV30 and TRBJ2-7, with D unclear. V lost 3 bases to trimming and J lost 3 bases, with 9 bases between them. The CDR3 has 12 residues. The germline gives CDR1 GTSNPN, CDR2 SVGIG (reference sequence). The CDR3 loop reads CAWSEQNYEQYF. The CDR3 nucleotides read TGTGCCTGGAGCGAACAGAACTACGAGCAGTACTTC.

The CDR3 protein is CASSQDIRGETSGPGGGYNEQFF. The CDR3 region has the DNA TGTGCCAGCAGCCAAGACATTCGGGGCGAGACTAGCGGACCCGGAGGTGGGTACAATGAGCAGTTCTTC. The chain carries TRBV14 and TRBJ2-1; the match to TRBD2 covers 9 bases. V shed 0 bases, J shed 4 bases, and the junction held 25 bases outside the gene matches. The CDR3 extends over 23 amino acids. Germline V gene sequence: CDR1 SGHDN, CDR2 FVKESK.

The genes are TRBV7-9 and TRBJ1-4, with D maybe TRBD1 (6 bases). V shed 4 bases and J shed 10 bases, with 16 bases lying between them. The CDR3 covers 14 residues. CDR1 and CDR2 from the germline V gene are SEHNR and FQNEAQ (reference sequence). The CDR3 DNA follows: TGTGCCAGCAGCTCGAGACAGGTACAGGGAAAACTGTTTTTT. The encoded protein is CASSSRQVQGKLFF.

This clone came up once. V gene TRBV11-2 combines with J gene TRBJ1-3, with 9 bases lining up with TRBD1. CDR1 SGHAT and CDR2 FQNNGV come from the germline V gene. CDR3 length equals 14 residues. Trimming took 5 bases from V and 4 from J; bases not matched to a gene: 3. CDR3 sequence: CASSTGQGGNTIYF. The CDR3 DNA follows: TGTGCCAGCAGCACCGGACAGGGGGGAAACACCATATATTTT.

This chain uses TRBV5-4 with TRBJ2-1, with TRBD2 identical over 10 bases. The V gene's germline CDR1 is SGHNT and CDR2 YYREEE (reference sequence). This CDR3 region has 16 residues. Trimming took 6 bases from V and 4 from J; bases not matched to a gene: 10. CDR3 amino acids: CASTSGAGGRYNEQFF. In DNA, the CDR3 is TGTGCCAGCACCTCGGGAGCGGGAGGGAGGTACAATGAGCAGTTCTTC.

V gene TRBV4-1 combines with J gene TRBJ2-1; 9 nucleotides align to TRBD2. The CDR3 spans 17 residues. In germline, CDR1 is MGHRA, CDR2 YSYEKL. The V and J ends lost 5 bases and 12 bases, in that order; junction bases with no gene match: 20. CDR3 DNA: TGCGCCAGCAGCTCTCTCGGTCGCGGGAGGGAGCCGGTCGGGCAGTTCTTC. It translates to CASSSLGRGREPVGQFF.

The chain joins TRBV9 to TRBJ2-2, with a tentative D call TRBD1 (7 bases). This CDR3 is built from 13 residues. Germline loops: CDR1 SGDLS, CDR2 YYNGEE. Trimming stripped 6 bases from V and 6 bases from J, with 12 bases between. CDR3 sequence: CASTGGSSGELFF. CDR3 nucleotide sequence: TGTGCCAGCACAGGGGGGTCGTCCGGGGAGCTGTTTTTT.

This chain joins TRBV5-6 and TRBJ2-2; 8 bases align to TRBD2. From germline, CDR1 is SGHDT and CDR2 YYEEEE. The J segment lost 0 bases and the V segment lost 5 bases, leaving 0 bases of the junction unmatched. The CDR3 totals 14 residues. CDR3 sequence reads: CASSSGTNTGELFF. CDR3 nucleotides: TGTGCCAGCAGTAGCGGGACGAACACCGGGGAGCTGTTTTTT.

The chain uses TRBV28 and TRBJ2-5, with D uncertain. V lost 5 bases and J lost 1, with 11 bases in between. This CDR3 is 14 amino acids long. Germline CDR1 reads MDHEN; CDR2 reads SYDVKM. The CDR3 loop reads CASSKRQAQETQYF. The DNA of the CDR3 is TGTGCCAGCAGTAAAAGACAAGCCCAAGAGACCCAGTACTTC.